This T cell receptor (beta chain) derives from a study of blood T cell repertoires in COVID-19. Study-wide background: Spain, Italy and the United States supplied samples that represented acute and convalescent COVID-19. In each case, the material was cDNA or gDNA derived from T cells, B-cell-depleted T cells, or PBMCs.

In the authors' workflow: The authors estimated nucleated cell counts from reference gene primer amplification. The table came from immunoSEQ multiplex PCR; TCRdb's copy has only in-frame clones and leaves some out. V, J and clone size were drawn from that table, and D and trimming were deduced from the DNA. Of approximately 150,000 clones in the sample, about four fifths were seen once. CDR3 length: 15 residues. Trimming took off 1 base at V and 1 base at J, with 9 bases between the two ends. Germline V gene sequence: CDR1 LGHNA, CDR2 YSLEER. The sequencing input was peripheral blood. This chain connects TRBV4-3 to TRBJ2-3; no clear D. This TCR was sampled from a woman aged 80 or older with COVID-19, enrolled during active disease. The CDR3 sequence: CASSQGAQGTDTQYF. CDR3 in DNA: TGCGCCAGCAGCCAAGGGGCCCAGGGCACAGATACGCAGTATTTT.